What follows are 22 T cell receptor beta chains derived from one specimen sequenced in a study of chemoradiotherapy in HPV16-positive cancers. Libraries were prepared by immunoSEQ multiplex PCR; TCRdb keeps only in-frame clonotypes and omits some of them. The table shows several thousand clones, with just over 70% occurring only once. Collection of the sample occurred from a patient who underwent chemoradiotherapy. The receptor set was obtained from a human donor with HPV-associated anogenital cancer.

V is TRBV19 and J is TRBJ2-3, with D possibly matching TRBD1 (6 bases). CDR1 is LNHDA, CDR2 SQIVND, per germline (reference sequence). Trimming removed 4 bases at V and 0 bases at J, with 8 bases between. The CDR3 loop spans 14 amino acids. The CDR3 DNA reads as TGTGCCAGTAGTAGTGGGGGCAGCACAGATACGCAGTATTTT. This gives the protein CASSSGGSTDTQYF.

This clone occurred a few times. The CDR3 DNA is TGTGCCAGCAGCTTAGGTGGACCTCTCGGCTACACCTTC. Residues: CASSLGGPLGYTF. This chain links TRBV11-2 with TRBJ1-2; D is undetermined. The CDR3 is made up of 13 amino acids. Deletions cut 1 base from V and 8 bases from J, with 11 bases between. Germline V lookup: CDR1 SGHAT, CDR2 FQNNGV.

The CDR3 bases are TGTGCCAGCAGTCTTCGACTCCAGACGCAGGGCACTGAAGCTTTCTTT. Residues: CASSLRLQTQGTEAFF. The rearrangement uses TRBV2 and TRBJ1-1, with a tentative D call TRBD1 (5 bases). This CDR3 has 16 amino acids. From germline, CDR1 is SNHLY and CDR2 FYNNEI. The germline V and J ends were trimmed by 5 bases and 4 bases, with 20 bases remaining between them.

CDR3 residues: CATSGKNQPQHF. In DNA, the CDR3 is TGTGCCACCAGCGGGAAAAATCAGCCCCAGCATTTT. The chain recombines TRBV15 with TRBJ1-5; D remains unclear. V dropped 5 bases and J dropped 4 bases, with 6 bases sitting between them. Germline values: CDR1 LNHNV, CDR2 YYDKDF (reference sequence). This CDR3 contains 12 residues. Filled out from reference TRBV15 and TRBJ1-5, the complete variable domain reads DAMVIQNPRYQVTQFGKPVTLSCSQTLNHNVMYWYQQKSSQAPKLLFHYYDKDFNNEADTPDNFQSRRPNTSFCFLDIRSPGLGDTAMYLCATSGKNQPQHFGDGTRLSIL.

The CDR3, as DNA: TGTGCCACCATTTCTACCGAAAGCTACACCTTC. Its translation: CATISTESYTF. This sequence joins TRBV6-5 and TRBJ1-2; D remains unclear. CDR1 MNHEY and CDR2 SVGAGI come from the germline V gene. This CDR3 has 11 residues. V was trimmed by 10 bases and J by 9 bases, leaving 15 bases between them.

The sample holds a few counts of this clone. This chain uses TRBV2 with TRBJ1-5, with TRBD1 matching over 9 bases. V lost 6 bases, J lost 3 bases, and 6 bases stayed unmatched. The CDR3 contains 15 residues. The V gene's germline CDR1 is SNHLY and CDR2 FYNNEI. CDR3 sequence reads: CASRAGTGPNQPQHF. CDR3 nucleotides: TGTGCCAGCAGGGCCGGGACAGGGCCCAATCAGCCCCAGCATTTT.

Of note for this clone: This may be a read error, as it is one base from a much larger clone. Other nucleotide sequences from this sample produce the same CDR3. The chain is built from TRBV5-1 and TRBJ2-7; unclear D gene. Germline values: CDR1 SGHRS, CDR2 YFSETQ. The CDR3 consists of 14 residues. CDR3 DNA: TGCGCTAGCAGCTTGGACGCAGACCCCTACGAGCAGTACTTC. Translating it yields CASSLDADPYEQYF. Full variable domain (outside the CDR3, taken from reference TRBV5-1 and TRBJ2-7): KAGVTQTPRYLIKTRGQQVTLSCSPISGHRSVSWYQQTPGQGLQFLFEYFSETQRNKGNFPGRFSGRQFSNSRSEMNVSTLELGDSALYLCASSLDADPYEQYFGPGTRLTVT.

This clone has just one count. This chain connects TRBV28 to TRBJ1-6, with D unclear. This CDR3 is 13 amino acids long. CDR1 is MDHEN and CDR2 is SYDVKM in the germline V gene. Trimming removed 4 bases at V and 9 bases at J, with 10 bases between. The CDR3 region is CASSSPSPSPLHF. CDR3 DNA: TGTGCCAGCAGTTCCCCCTCTCCTTCACCCCTCCACTTT. The entire variable domain, with the rest obtained from reference TRBV28 and TRBJ1-6, is as follows: DVKVTQSSRYLVKRTGEKVFLECVQDMDHENMFWYRQDPGLGLRLIYFSYDVKMKEKGDIPEGYSVSREKKERFSLILESASTNQTSMYLCASSSPSPSPLHFGNGTRLTVT.

This clone was detected once. The chain links TRBV29-1 to TRBJ2-7; D gene ambiguous. The CDR3 has 12 residues. V was pared by 6 bases and J by 1 base, with 10 bases between. Germline lookup yields CDR1 SQVTM and CDR2 ANQGSEA. In DNA, the CDR3 is TGCAGCGTCTGCTTCGGGTCCTACGAGCAGTACTTC. Its translation is CSVCFGSYEQYF.

The rearrangement joins TRBV2 to TRBJ2-4, with D perhaps TRBD1 or TRBD2 (6 bases each). The CDR3 contains 16 residues. Trimming removed 1 base from V and 0 bases from J, with 10 bases in between. CDR1 and CDR2 from the germline V gene are SNHLY and FYNNEI. The CDR3 spells CASSEGGGLAKNIQYF. CDR3 sequence (DNA): TGTGCCAGCAGTGAAGGAGGGGGGCTAGCCAAAAACATTCAGTACTTC.

CDR3 loop: CASSQTGTGSYQPQHF. DNA for the CDR3: TGTGCCAGCAGCCAGACTGGGACAGGGAGTTATCAGCCCCAGCATTTT. The chain is built from TRBV7-2 and TRBJ1-5; 9 nucleotides align to TRBD1. After removal of 5 bases from V and 5 bases from J, the junction contained 10 bases not matched to a gene. CDR3 length equals 16 residues. Germline V gives CDR1 SGHTA, CDR2 FQGNSA.

The sample holds a few counts of this clone. The chain carries TRBV13 and TRBJ2-7; tentative D call: TRBD2 (6 bases). V lost 5 bases and J lost 6, with 11 bases in between. The CDR3 loop spans 12 amino acids. Germline assignment: CDR1 PRHDT and CDR2 FYEKMQ (reference sequence). CDR3 protein: CASSAGISEQYF. As DNA, the CDR3 is TGTGCCAGCAGCGCGGGGATCAGCGAGCAGTACTTC. The entire variable domain, with the rest obtained from reference TRBV13 and TRBJ2-7, is as follows: AAGVIQSPRHLIKEKRETATLKCYPIPRHDTVYWYQQGPGQDPQFLISFYEKMQSDKGSIPDRFSAQQFSDYHSELNMSSLELGDSALYFCASSAGISEQYFGPGTRLTVT.

V is TRBV5-6 and J is TRBJ2-3; D uncertain. This CDR3 contains 13 residues. Trimming left V 4 bases short and J 7 bases short, with 13 bases between. CDR1 and CDR2 (germline): SGHDT, YYEEEE. The CDR3 reads CASSATLIYTQYF. The CDR3, as DNA: TGTGCCAGCAGCGCGACCCTGATATATACGCAGTATTTT.

This chain links TRBV29-1 with TRBJ2-1; TRBD2 might be the D (5 bases). Germline values: CDR1 SQVTM, CDR2 ANQGSEA. The germline V and J ends were trimmed by 2 bases and 3 bases, with 11 bases remaining between them. The length of the CDR3 is 14 residues. The CDR3 protein is CSVENPLDYNEQFF. In nucleotides, the CDR3 is TGCAGCGTTGAAAACCCACTAGACTACAATGAGCAGTTCTTC.

This CDR3 is CASSDRGNQPQHF. As DNA, the CDR3 is TGTGCCAGCAGCGACAGGGGCAATCAGCCCCAGCATTTT. V usage is TRBV11-2 and J usage is TRBJ1-5, with TRBD1 matching over 7 bases. CDR1 and CDR2 from the germline V gene are SGHAT and FQNNGV. The CDR3 has 13 amino acids. V lost 5 bases and J lost 2; bases outside the gene matches: 0.

This chain uses TRBV9 with TRBJ2-7; tentatively, D is TRBD2 (5 bases). Trimming took off 0 bases at V and 5 bases at J, with 6 bases between the two ends. The CDR3 runs 12 residues. The germline gives CDR1 SGDLS, CDR2 YYNGEE. The CDR3 spells CASSVGGDEQYF. CDR3 DNA: TGTGCCAGCAGCGTAGGGGGAGACGAGCAGTACTTC. The entire variable domain, with the rest obtained from reference TRBV9 and TRBJ2-7, is as follows: DSGVTQTPKHLITATGQRVTLRCSPRSGDLSVYWYQQSLDQGLQFLIQYYNGEERAKGNILERFSAQQFPDLHSELNLSSLELGDSALYFCASSVGGDEQYFGPGTRLTVT.

V and J are TRBV2 and TRBJ1-2; D is unresolved. Trimming took 2 bases from V and 6 from J, leaving 1 base between them. This CDR3 is 10 amino acids long. In germline, CDR1 is SNHLY, CDR2 FYNNEI. This chain's CDR3 is CASSENGYTF. DNA of the CDR3: TGTGCCAGCAGTGAAAATGGCTACACCTTC.

The rearrangement uses TRBV19 and TRBJ2-1; 7 bases are a match to TRBD1. The CDR3 runs to 13 residues. Unmatched junction bases numbered 5, after V lost 5 bases and J lost 7 bases. Germline CDR1 and CDR2: LNHDA and SQIVND (reference sequence). DNA for the CDR3: TGTGCCAGTAGTTTGACAGGGTGGAATGAGCAGTTCTTC. It is translated as CASSLTGWNEQFF.

In its sample, this clone ranks as medium-sized. V gene TRBV28 combines with J gene TRBJ1-5; tentatively, D is TRBD1 (6 bases). The V end was cut by 4 bases, the J end by 0 bases, with 13 bases between. The CDR3 has 16 residues. CDR1 MDHEN and CDR2 SYDVKM come from the germline V gene. The CDR3 protein is CASSSWTDYSNQPQHF. The CDR3 region has the DNA TGTGCCAGCAGTTCCTGGACAGATTATAGCAATCAGCCCCAGCATTTT.

The chain joins TRBV27 to TRBJ2-2; D gene ambiguous. CDR1 is MNHEY and CDR2 is SMNVEV in the germline V gene (reference sequence). V was clipped by 6 bases and J by 4 bases, with 12 bases between them. The CDR3 has 14 residues. As DNA, the CDR3 is TGTGCCAGCAGGGCTGGACGAGGCACCGGGGAGCTGTTTTTT. Amino acid sequence: CASRAGRGTGELFF.

This clone has a handful of counts. The V and J genes are TRBV9 and TRBJ1-1, with 11 bases identical to TRBD1. CDR3 length equals 17 residues. After removal of 0 bases from V and 3 bases from J, the junction contained 7 bases not matched to a gene. Per the germline V gene, CDR1 is SGDLS and CDR2 is YYNGEE. Written as DNA, the CDR3 is TGTGCCAGCAGCGTAGGGAGGACAGGGGGCGCCGACACTGAAGCTTTCTTT. It is translated as CASSVGRTGGADTEAFF.

This clone was seen just once. This chain uses TRBV10-3 with TRBJ2-2; 9 bases match TRBD1. Germline V gene sequence: CDR1 ENHRY, CDR2 SYGVKD. This CDR3 is built from 13 residues. Here the CDR3 reads CFLQGARTGELFF. CDR3 DNA: TGTTTTCTACAGGGGGCGCGAACCGGGGAGCTGTTTTTT.